The clone carrying this T cell receptor (beta chain) was seen many times. Its antigen is currently unknown. The germline CDR1 and CDR2 sequences are LNHNV and YYDKDF (reference sequence). With 3 bases removed from V and 3 bases from J, the gap between germline ends came to 25 bases. This CDR3 region has 19 residues. This record comes from a study of T cells after yellow fever vaccination. The study, taken as a whole, reports: In post-booster samples, most primary-vaccination clones reappeared (approximately 96% CD4, roughly 89% CD8).

Making TCR cDNA involved 5'RACE template switching, which added UMIs and a universal primer site. Each CDR3 protein is one row after TCRdb ran MiXCR on the 5' RACE reads. Of 250,000 to 350,000 distinct CDR3 sequences in the sample, around 4.5% were seen once. This TCR came from a man in his late teens or twenties who received the YFV17D yellow fever vaccine. The sequenced sample was PBMCs, obtained 15 days after the yellow fever booster vaccination. The chain couples TRBV15 to TRBJ2-3, with TRBD2 as a possible D gene (7 bases). CDR3 amino acids: CATSRSRLGGGSTTDTQYF. The CDR3 DNA reads TGTGCCACCAGCAGGTCGAGGCTTGGCGGGGGCTCCACGACAGATACGCAGTATTTT.